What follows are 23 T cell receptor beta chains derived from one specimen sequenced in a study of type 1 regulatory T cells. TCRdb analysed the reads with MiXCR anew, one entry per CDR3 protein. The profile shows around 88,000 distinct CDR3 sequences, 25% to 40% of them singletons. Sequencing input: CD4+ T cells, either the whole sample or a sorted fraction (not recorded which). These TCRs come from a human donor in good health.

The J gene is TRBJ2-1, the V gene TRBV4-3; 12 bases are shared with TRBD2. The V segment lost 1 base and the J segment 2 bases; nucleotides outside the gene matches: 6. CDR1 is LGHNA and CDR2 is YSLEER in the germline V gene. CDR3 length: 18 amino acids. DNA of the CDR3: TGCGCCAGCAGCCAAGGGTTCCTAGCGGGAGGGCCCTACAATGAGCAGTTCTTC. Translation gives CASSQGFLAGGPYNEQFF.

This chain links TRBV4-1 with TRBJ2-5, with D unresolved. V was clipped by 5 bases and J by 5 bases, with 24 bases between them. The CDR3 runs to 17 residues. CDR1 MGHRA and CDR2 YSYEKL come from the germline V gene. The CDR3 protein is CASSTPRSTPTDETQYF. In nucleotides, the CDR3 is TGCGCCAGCAGCACACCCAGGTCCACCCCAACCGACGAGACCCAGTACTTC.

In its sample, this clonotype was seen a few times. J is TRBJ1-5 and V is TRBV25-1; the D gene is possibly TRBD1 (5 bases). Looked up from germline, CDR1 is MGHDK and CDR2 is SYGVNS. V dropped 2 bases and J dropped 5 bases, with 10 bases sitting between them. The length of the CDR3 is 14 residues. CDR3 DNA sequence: TGTGCCAGCAGTGAAGGGGGGGTGGATCAGCCCCAGCATTTT. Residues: CASSEGGVDQPQHF.

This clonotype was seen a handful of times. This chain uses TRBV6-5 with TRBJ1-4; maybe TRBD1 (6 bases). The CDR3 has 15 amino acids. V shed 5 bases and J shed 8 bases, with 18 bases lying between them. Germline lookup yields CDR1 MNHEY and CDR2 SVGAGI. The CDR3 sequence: CASSHEDRSREKLFF. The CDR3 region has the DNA TGTGCCAGCAGTCACGAAGACAGGTCGCGGGAAAAACTGTTTTTT.

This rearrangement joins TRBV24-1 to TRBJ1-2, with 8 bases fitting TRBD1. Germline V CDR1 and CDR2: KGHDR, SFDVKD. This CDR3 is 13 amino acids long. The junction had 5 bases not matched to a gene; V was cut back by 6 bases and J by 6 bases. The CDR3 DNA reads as TGTGCCACCAGTCAGCGACAGGGGAATGGCTACACCTTC. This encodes CATSQRQGNGYTF.

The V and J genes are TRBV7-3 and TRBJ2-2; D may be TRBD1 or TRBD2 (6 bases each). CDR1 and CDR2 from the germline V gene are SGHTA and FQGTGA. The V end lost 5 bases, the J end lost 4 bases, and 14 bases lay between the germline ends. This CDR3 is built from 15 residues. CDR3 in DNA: TGTGCCAGCAGCCCAGATGGAGGGGGCACCGGGGAGCTGTTTTTT. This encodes CASSPDGGGTGELFF.

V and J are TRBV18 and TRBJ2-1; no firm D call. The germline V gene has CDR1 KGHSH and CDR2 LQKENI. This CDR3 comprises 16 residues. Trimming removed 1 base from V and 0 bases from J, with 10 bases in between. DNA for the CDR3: TGTGCCAGCTCACCACGTGCGGCCAGCTCCTACAATGAGCAGTTCTTC. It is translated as CASSPRAASSYNEQFF.

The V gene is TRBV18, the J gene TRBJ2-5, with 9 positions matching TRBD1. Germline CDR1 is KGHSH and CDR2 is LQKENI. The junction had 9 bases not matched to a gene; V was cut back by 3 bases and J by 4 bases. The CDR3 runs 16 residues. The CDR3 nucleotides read TGTGCCAGCTCACCGAACAGGGACAGGGAGGGAGAGACCCAGTACTTC. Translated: CASSPNRDREGETQYF.

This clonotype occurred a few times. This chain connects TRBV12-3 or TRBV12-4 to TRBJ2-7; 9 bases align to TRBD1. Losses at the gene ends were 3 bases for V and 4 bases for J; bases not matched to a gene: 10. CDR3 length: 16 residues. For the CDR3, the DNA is TGTGCCAGCAGTTTCAATCCCTACAGGGGGCTGTACGAGCAGTACTTC. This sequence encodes CASSFNPYRGLYEQYF.

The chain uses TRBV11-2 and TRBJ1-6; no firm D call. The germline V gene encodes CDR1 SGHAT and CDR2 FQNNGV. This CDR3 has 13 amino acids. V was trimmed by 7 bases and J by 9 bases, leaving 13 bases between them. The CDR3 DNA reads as TGTGCCAGCACCCGGGAGCCGGGTTCACCCCTCCACTTT. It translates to CASTREPGSPLHF.

The CDR3 DNA is TGTGCCAGCAGCGTAGTGGCCTCCGGGGGGCGCTTCACAGATACGCAGTATTTT. It specifies CASSVVASGGRFTDTQYF. This sequence joins TRBV9 and TRBJ2-3, with a tentative D call TRBD2 (7 bases). Trimming pared 0 bases from V and 2 bases from J, leaving 19 bases between. This CDR3 is 18 amino acids long. Germline CDR1 and CDR2: SGDLS and YYNGEE. Full variable domain (remainder filled in from reference TRBV9 and TRBJ2-3): DSGVTQTPKHLITATGQRVTLRCSPRSGDLSVYWYQQSLDQGLQFLIQYYNGEERAKGNILERFSAQQFPDLHSELNLSSLELGDSALYFCASSVVASGGRFTDTQYFGPGTRLTVL.

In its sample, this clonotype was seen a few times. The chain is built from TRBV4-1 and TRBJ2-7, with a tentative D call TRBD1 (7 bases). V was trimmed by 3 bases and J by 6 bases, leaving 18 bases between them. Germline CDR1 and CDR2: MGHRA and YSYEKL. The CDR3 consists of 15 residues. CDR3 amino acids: CASSQVGQGGLEQYF. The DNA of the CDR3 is TGCGCCAGCAGCCAGGTAGGGCAGGGGGGCCTCGAGCAGTACTTC.

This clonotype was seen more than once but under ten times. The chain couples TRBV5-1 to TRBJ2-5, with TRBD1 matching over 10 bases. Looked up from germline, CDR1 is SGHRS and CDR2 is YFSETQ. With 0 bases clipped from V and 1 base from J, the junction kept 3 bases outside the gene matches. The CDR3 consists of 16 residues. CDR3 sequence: CASSLGQGAVQETQYF. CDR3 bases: TGCGCCAGCAGCTTGGGACAGGGGGCCGTCCAAGAGACCCAGTACTTC.

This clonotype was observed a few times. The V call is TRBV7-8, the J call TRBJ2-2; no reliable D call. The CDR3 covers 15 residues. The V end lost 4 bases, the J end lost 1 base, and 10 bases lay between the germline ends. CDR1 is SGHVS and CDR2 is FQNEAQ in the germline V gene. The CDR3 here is CASSSLVQNTGELFF. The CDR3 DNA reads TGTGCCAGCAGCTCCTTGGTTCAGAACACCGGGGAGCTGTTTTTT. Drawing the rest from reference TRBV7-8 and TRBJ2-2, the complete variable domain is GAGVSQSPRYKVAKRGQDVALRCDPISGHVSLFWYQQALGQGPEFLTYFQNEAQLDKSGLPSDRFFAERPEGSVSTLKIQRTQQEDSAVYLCASSSLVQNTGELFFGEGSRLTVL.

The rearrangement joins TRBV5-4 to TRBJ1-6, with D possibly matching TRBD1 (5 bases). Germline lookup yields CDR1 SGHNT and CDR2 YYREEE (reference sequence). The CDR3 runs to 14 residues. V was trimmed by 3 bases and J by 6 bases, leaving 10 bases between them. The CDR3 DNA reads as TGTGCCAGCAGCTCGCCGGGACCTAATTCACCCCTCCACTTT. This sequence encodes CASSSPGPNSPLHF.

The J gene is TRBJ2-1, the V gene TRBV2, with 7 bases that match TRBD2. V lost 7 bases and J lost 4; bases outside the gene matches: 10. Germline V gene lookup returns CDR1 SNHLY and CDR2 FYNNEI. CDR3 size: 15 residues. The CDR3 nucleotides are TGTGCCAGCAACCCAGCGGGAATCGGATACAATGAGCAGTTCTTC. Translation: CASNPAGIGYNEQFF.

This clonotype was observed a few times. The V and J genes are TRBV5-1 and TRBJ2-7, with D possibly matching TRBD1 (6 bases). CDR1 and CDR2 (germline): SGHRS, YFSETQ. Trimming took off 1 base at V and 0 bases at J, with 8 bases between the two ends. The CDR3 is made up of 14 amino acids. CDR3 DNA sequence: TGCGCCAGCAGCTTGTACAGGGACTCCTACGAGCAGTACTTC. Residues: CASSLYRDSYEQYF.

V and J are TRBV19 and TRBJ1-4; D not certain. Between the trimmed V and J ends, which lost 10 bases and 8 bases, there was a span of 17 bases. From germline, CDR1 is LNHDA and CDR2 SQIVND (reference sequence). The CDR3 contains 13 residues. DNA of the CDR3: TGTGCCACCTACCGGGTATATTCGGAAAAACTGTTTTTT. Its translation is CATYRVYSEKLFF.

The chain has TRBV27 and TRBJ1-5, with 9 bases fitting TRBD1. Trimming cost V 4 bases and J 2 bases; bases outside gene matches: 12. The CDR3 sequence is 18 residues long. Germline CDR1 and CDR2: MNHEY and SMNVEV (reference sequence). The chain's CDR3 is CASSSLPGQGRGNQPQHF. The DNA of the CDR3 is TGTGCCAGCAGTTCCCTACCGGGACAGGGCAGGGGCAATCAGCCCCAGCATTTT.

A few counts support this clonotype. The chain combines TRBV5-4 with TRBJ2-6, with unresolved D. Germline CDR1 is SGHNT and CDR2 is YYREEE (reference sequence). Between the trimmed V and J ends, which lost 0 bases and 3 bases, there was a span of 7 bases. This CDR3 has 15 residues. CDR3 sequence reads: CASSLDRGGANVLTF. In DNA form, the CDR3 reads TGTGCCAGCAGCTTGGATCGCGGTGGGGCCAACGTCCTGACTTTC.

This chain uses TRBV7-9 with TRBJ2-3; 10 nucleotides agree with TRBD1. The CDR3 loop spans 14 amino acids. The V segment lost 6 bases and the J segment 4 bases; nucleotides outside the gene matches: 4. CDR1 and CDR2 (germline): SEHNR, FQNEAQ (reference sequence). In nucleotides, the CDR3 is TGTGCCAGCAGACCGACAGGGGGCTCAGATACGCAGTATTTT. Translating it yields CASRPTGGSDTQYF. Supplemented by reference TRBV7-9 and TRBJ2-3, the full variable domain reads DTGVSQNPRHKITKRGQNVTFRCDPISEHNRLYWYRQTLGQGPEFLTYFQNEAQLEKSRLLSDRFSAERPKGSFSTLEIQRTEQGDSAMYLCASRPTGGSDTQYFGPGTRLTVL.

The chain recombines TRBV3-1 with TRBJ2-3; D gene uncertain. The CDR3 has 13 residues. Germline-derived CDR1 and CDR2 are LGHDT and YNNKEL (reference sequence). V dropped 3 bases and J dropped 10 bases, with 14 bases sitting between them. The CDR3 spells CASSQVDRSPQYF. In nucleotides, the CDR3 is TGTGCCAGCAGCCAGGTAGACCGGAGCCCGCAGTATTTT.

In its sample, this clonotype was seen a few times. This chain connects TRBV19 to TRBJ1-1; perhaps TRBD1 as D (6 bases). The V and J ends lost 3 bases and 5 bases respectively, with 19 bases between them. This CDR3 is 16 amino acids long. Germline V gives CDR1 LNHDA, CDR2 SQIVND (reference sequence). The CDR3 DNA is TGTGCCAGTAGTATTATGGGGGCCCCAGATTGGACTGAAGCTTTCTTT. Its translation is CASSIMGAPDWTEAFF.